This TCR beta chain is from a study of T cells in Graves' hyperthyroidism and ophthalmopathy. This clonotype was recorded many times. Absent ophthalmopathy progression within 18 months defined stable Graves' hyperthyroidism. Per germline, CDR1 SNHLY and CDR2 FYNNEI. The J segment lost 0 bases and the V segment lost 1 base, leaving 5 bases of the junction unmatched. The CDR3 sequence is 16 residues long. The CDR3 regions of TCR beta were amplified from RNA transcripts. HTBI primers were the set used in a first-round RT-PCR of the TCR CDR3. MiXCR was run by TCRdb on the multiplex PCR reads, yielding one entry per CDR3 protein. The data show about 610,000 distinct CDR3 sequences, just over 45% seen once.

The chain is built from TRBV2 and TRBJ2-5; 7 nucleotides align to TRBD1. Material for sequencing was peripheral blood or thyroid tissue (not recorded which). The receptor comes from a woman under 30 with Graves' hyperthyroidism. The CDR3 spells CASSEGQGSYQETQYF. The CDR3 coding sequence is TGTGCCAGCAGTGAAGGACAGGGCTCGTACCAAGAGACCCAGTACTTC.